A selection of T cell receptor beta chains follows, all from one sample in a study of Ad26.COV2.S vaccination and SARS-CoV-2 variants. Profiled with immunoSEQ multiplex PCR; TCRdb holds only in-frame clones, not every one. Of some 640,000 clones listed, 80% to 90% are singletons. Here the sequenced sample was peripheral blood, taken in a trial of Ad26.COV2.S vaccine versus placebo. All receptors derive from a person between 18 and 60 years old who received the Ad26.COV2.S COVID-19 vaccine or a placebo. The CDR3 runs from the conserved cysteine through the conserved F or W. Fields, in order: J gene, V gene, CDR3 protein.

TRBJ2-7	TRBV5-1	CASSLAGGAYEQYF
TRBJ2-1	TRBV5-4	CASRDLNSYNEQFF
TRBJ2-5	TRBV5-1	CASSLEGQGETQYF
TRBJ1-1	TRBV5-6	CASSLASDRGPGTEAFF
TRBJ2-6	TRBV11-1	CASSSRSSGANVLTF
TRBJ1-1	TRBV18	CASSPTHYMNTEAFF
TRBJ2-5	TRBV6-6	CASSYSRLASQYF
TRBJ1-5	TRBV7-9	CASSATKGNQPQHF
TRBJ2-1	TRBV29-1	CSVVTRESSYNEQFF
TRBJ2-5	TRBV4-2	CASSQEEQGALETQYF
TRBJ1-1	TRBV19	CASSRDFPIEAFF
TRBJ2-1	TRBV6-5	CASSYGPRGPYNEQFF
TRBJ2-5	TRBV10-2	CASGMGGGETQYF
TRBJ1-1	TRBV2	CASSEGWAEAFF
TRBJ1-5	TRBV5-4	CASSLAGTVGNQPQHF
TRBJ1-2	TRBV9	CASSASRGSANAPNYGYTF
TRBJ2-6	TRBV7-2	CASSQYIITSGANVLTF
TRBJ2-7	TRBV7-3	CASSPDSVSYEQYF
TRBJ2-1	TRBV25-1	CASSEYFGRAEQFF
TRBJ2-5	TRBV7-2	CASSPGGGPQETQYF
TRBJ2-3	TRBV29-1	CSVGTEADTQYF
TRBJ1-4	TRBV11-2	CASSLNRANEKLFF
TRBJ1-1	TRBV12-3/TRBV12-4	CASGINTEAFF
TRBJ2-7	TRBV12-3/TRBV12-4	CASSFVGAEQYF
TRBJ2-7	TRBV5-1	CASSLAPTGQLSEQYF
TRBJ2-1	TRBV18	CASSPPGESAYNEQFF
TRBJ1-4	TRBV4-3	CASSRLTGDNEKLFF
TRBJ1-2	TRBV27	CASSLRRDPFYGYTF
TRBJ1-1	TRBV2	CASRGSGNTEAFF
TRBJ2-2	TRBV3-1/TRBV3-2	CASSQDLASVSGELFF
TRBJ2-3	TRBV5-1	CASSLSGGAKGTDTQYF
TRBJ2-1	TRBV11-2	CASSPLAGRNEQFF
TRBJ2-3	TRBV9	CASSVNPSVADTQYF
TRBJ1-5	TRBV2	CASSPSGVSQPQHF
TRBJ1-2	TRBV5-4	CASSLDRTGSAGYTF
TRBJ1-6	TRBV12-3/TRBV12-4	CASSFGQDSPLHF
TRBJ2-1	TRBV12-5	CASGPPGTGFYNEQFF
TRBJ2-7	TRBV10-3	CAIGRQTLYEQYF
TRBJ1-3	TRBV11-2	CASSLNGLSGNTIYF
TRBJ2-7	TRBV4-2	CASSQEWGYEQYF
TRBJ2-7	TRBV18	CASSPSQRYEQYF
TRBJ1-4	TRBV5-6	CASRWTGGNEKLFF
TRBJ2-7	TRBV6-5	CASTVLGPATAEQYF
TRBJ2-7	TRBV2	CASGRQGQYF
TRBJ2-6	TRBV18	CASSPWLGRNSGANVLTF
TRBJ2-5	TRBV21-1	CASSRAGDETQYF
TRBJ2-7	TRBV11-2	CASSLVGRGYEQYF
TRBJ2-6	TRBV6-5	CASGQLSGANVLTF
TRBJ2-2	TRBV24-1	CATRGAGELFF
TRBJ1-2	TRBV5-6	CASKPISSYGYTF
TRBJ1-2	TRBV15	CATSREAAQGYTF
TRBJ2-1	TRBV11-3	CASSPTTPMGYNEQFF
TRBJ2-7	TRBV9	CASSVNPSDYEQYF
TRBJ1-2	TRBV7-9	CASSQGQSYGYTF
TRBJ1-2	TRBV7-9	CASSWMGYFYGYTF
TRBJ1-5	TRBV19	CASSTPSAVSNQPQHF
TRBJ2-5	TRBV11-2	CASSLSGRETQYF
TRBJ1-2	TRBV15	CATSRDRDTEALMGGYTF
TRBJ2-7	TRBV7-9	CAAETSGYEQYF